One and the same sample provided the 19 T cell receptor beta chains below, sequenced in a study of T cells in Graves' hyperthyroidism and ophthalmopathy. Amplification of TCR beta CDR3 regions was performed using RNA transcripts as template. The TCR CDR3 first-round RT-PCR relied on the HTBI primer set. TCRdb independently ran MiXCR on the multiplex PCR reads; one entry per CDR3 protein. The sample includes about 600,000 distinct CDR3 sequences, roughly 15% seen only once; the top ten take around 3.5%. The sample taken for sequencing was blood. These receptors were collected from a woman between 40 and 50 years old with Graves' ophthalmopathy.

This clonotype occurred a few times. This chain joins TRBV28 and TRBJ1-4; D unclear. This CDR3 is built from 14 residues. V lost 3 bases and J 7 bases, leaving 12 bases between the germline ends. Germline V CDR1 and CDR2: MDHEN, SYDVKM. The CDR3 nucleotides are TGTGCCAGCAGTTTGAGGGTTTTTCGTGAAAAACTGTTTTTT. Translated: CASSLRVFREKLFF.

This clonotype has a handful of counts. This chain connects TRBV20-1 to TRBJ1-1; TRBD1 aligns across 7 bases. The CDR3 contains 14 residues. V gave up 0 bases and J gave up 11 bases; unmatched junction bases: 12. Germline CDR1 DFQATT, CDR2 SNEGSKA (reference sequence). CDR3 in amino acids: CSARDMVGAGGAFF. The CDR3 DNA sequence: TGCAGTGCTAGAGACATGGTAGGGGCAGGGGGTGCTTTCTTT.

Many counts were recorded for this clonotype. This sequence joins TRBV7-2 and TRBJ2-3; no firm D call. The length of the CDR3 is 16 residues. From germline, CDR1 is SGHTA and CDR2 FQGNSA. V shed 7 bases and J shed 2 bases, with 19 bases lying between them. The CDR3: CASTDLVSSFTDTQYF. CDR3 coding DNA: TGTGCCAGCACGGATTTGGTCTCGTCCTTCACAGATACGCAGTATTTT.

V and J are TRBV10-3 and TRBJ2-3; no clear D gene. The V gene lost 0 bases and the J gene lost 14 bases, with 12 bases spanning the gap. CDR1 and CDR2 (germline): ENHRY, SYGVKD. This CDR3 spans 12 amino acids. CDR3 loop: CAISESNRPLYF. The CDR3 DNA reads as TGTGCCATCAGTGAGTCGAATCGCCCGCTGTATTTT.

The rearrangement links TRBV20-1 to TRBJ1-4, with D tentatively TRBD1 (5 bases). CDR1 and CDR2 (germline): DFQATT, SNEGSKA (reference sequence). Trimming took off 3 bases at V and 1 base at J, with 6 bases between the two ends. The CDR3 has 13 amino acids. The CDR3 coding sequence is TGCAGTGCTAGCGGGGGAACTAATGAAAAACTGTTTTTT. Translating gives CSASGGTNEKLFF.

The genes are TRBV5-4 and TRBJ2-1; perhaps TRBD2 as D (6 bases). V was shortened by 3 bases and J by 5 bases, with 18 bases between the two germline ends. The CDR3 is made up of 16 amino acids. Germline V gene data show CDR1 as SGHNT and CDR2 as YYREEE (reference sequence). DNA of the CDR3: TGTGCCAGCAGCTCCAATGGACTCCCGGGGGACAATGAGCAGTTCTTC. As protein: CASSSNGLPGDNEQFF.

The chain employs TRBV11-2 and TRBJ2-1; 11 nucleotides align to TRBD2. Germline V gene sequence: CDR1 SGHAT, CDR2 FQNNGV. The CDR3 is made up of 23 amino acids. V lost 5 bases and J lost 2; bases outside the gene matches: 26. The CDR3 DNA sequence: TGTGCCAGCAGCCAAGATTTTAGGGACAGGGATTTTGATAGCGGGAGGGCCTACAATGAGCAGTTCTTC. Translated: CASSQDFRDRDFDSGRAYNEQFF. Full variable domain (remainder filled in from reference TRBV11-2 and TRBJ2-1): EAGVAQSPRYKIIEKRQSVAFWCNPISGHATLYWYQQILGQGPKLLIQFQNNGVVDDSQLPKDRFSAERLKGVDSTLKIQPAKLEDSAVYLCASSQDFRDRDFDSGRAYNEQFFGPGTRLTVL.

This clonotype came up a few times. The V gene is TRBV28, the J gene TRBJ2-7, with 7 positions matching TRBD2. With V trimmed by 5 bases and J by 0 bases, 10 bases remained unmatched. Germline CDR1 and CDR2: MDHEN and SYDVKM. The CDR3 has 16 amino acids. The CDR3, as DNA: TGTGCCAGCAGTCCATTCTACGGGAGGAGCTCCTACGAGCAGTACTTC. Protein product: CASSPFYGRSSYEQYF.

This clonotype has ten or more counts. This chain links TRBV18 with TRBJ2-1, with 9 positions matching TRBD2. The CDR3 is 16 residues long. Germline CDR1 KGHSH, CDR2 LQKENI. Unmatched junction bases numbered 3, after V lost 3 bases and J lost 0 bases. The DNA of the CDR3 is TGTGCCAGCTCACCCCAGACTAGCGGCTCCTACAATGAGCAGTTCTTC. Amino acids: CASSPQTSGSYNEQFF.

The V call is TRBV7-9, the J call TRBJ1-2, with D possibly matching TRBD1 (5 bases). The length of the CDR3 is 16 residues. Per the germline V gene, CDR1 is SEHNR and CDR2 is FQNEAQ (reference sequence). Between the trimmed V and J ends, which lost 7 bases and 0 bases, there was a span of 18 bases. CDR3 sequence (DNA): TGTGCCAGCAACCCATGGACACAACTTACTAACTATGGCTACACCTTC. Protein: CASNPWTQLTNYGYTF.

This clonotype occurred many times. This chain links TRBV12-3 or TRBV12-4 with TRBJ1-2; D ambiguous. V lost 3 bases to trimming and J lost 4 bases, with 15 bases between them. This CDR3 region has 15 residues. CDR3 DNA sequence: TGTGCCAGCAGTTTCGAGAGAGGGTTTGTCTATGGCTACACCTTC. Protein product: CASSFERGFVYGYTF.

This clonotype was recorded many times. This sequence joins TRBV6-1 and TRBJ2-3, with a tentative D call TRBD2 (7 bases). There are 14 residues in the CDR3. CDR1 and CDR2 (germline): MNHNS, SASEGT. The ends were cut back, 10 bases at V and 5 bases at J, with 19 bases in the middle. The CDR3 region is CATLFGGRGDTQYF. DNA for the CDR3: TGTGCCACCCTTTTCGGGGGGCGCGGAGATACGCAGTATTTT.

This clonotype was recorded at least ten times. The chain carries TRBV4-1 and TRBJ2-7; no clear D. Germline loops: CDR1 MGHRA, CDR2 YSYEKL. The V gene lost 0 bases and the J gene lost 0 bases, with 9 bases spanning the gap. There are 15 residues in the CDR3. The CDR3 loop is CASSQEARASYEQYF. The CDR3, as DNA: TGCGCCAGCAGCCAAGAAGCCCGGGCCTCCTACGAGCAGTACTTC.

There are a few counts of this clonotype. The V and J genes are TRBV27 and TRBJ1-5, with 8 bases lining up with TRBD1. Per germline, CDR1 MNHEY and CDR2 SMNVEV (reference sequence). This CDR3 region has 17 residues. The V segment lost 6 bases and the J segment 7 bases; nucleotides outside the gene matches: 17. CDR3 loop: CASSKAPGGQGGQPQHF. Here the CDR3 DNA reads TGTGCCAGCAGCAAAGCCCCCGGCGGACAGGGCGGCCAGCCCCAGCATTTT.

The table lists this clonotype with a few counts. The chain is built from TRBV29-1 and TRBJ2-5; the D is unclear. V lost 0 bases, J lost 0 bases, and 8 bases lay in between. The length of the CDR3 is 14 residues. Germline V gene lookup returns CDR1 SQVTM and CDR2 ANQGSEA. In nucleotides, the CDR3 is TGCAGCGTTGAAGAATGGGGAAACCAAGAGACCCAGTACTTC. This codes for CSVEEWGNQETQYF.

CDR3 in amino acids: CASSQEGGYGNTIYF. CDR3 nucleotide sequence: TGCGCCAGCAGCCAAGAAGGGGGGTATGGAAACACCATATATTTT. The chain couples TRBV4-1 to TRBJ1-3, with a tentative D call TRBD1 (6 bases). Germline CDR1 MGHRA, CDR2 YSYEKL. The CDR3 loop spans 15 amino acids. The V end lost 0 bases, the J end lost 3 bases, and 9 bases lay between the germline ends.

This clonotype has a handful of counts. The rearrangement links TRBV6-5 to TRBJ2-5, with D perhaps matching TRBD1 (6 bases). The V and J ends lost 0 bases and 5 bases respectively, with 13 bases between them. Germline V CDR1 and CDR2: MNHEY, SVGAGI. This CDR3 has 15 residues. The CDR3 region is CASSYSATGRETQYF. The CDR3 nucleotides are TGTGCCAGCAGTTACTCCGCGACAGGCAGGGAGACCCAGTACTTC.

This clonotype appeared a few times. The V and J genes are TRBV15 and TRBJ1-2; TRBD1 matches 7 bases. The CDR3 runs 12 residues. Germline CDR1 is LNHNV and CDR2 is YYDKDF (reference sequence). V shed 2 bases and J 7 bases; nucleotides not matched to a gene: 1. CDR3 protein: CATSRRGLGYTF. CDR3 in DNA: TGTGCCACCAGCAGAAGGGGGCTTGGCTACACCTTC.

The rearrangement joins TRBV20-1 to TRBJ2-5, with TRBD1 matching over 7 bases. CDR1 is DFQATT and CDR2 is SNEGSKA in the germline V gene (reference sequence). V lost 5 bases and J lost 1; bases outside the gene matches: 4. This CDR3 has 13 residues. CDR3 protein: CSARQGAQETQYF. The CDR3 region has the DNA TGCAGTGCTCGACAGGGAGCCCAAGAGACCCAGTACTTC.